The clone carrying this TCR beta chain was detected many times. The antigen is undetermined. The data are from a study of T cells in Graves' hyperthyroidism and ophthalmopathy. Notes on the study in general: Model predictions of ophthalmopathy came a median around 7.1 months before onset. Most expanded thyroid clonotypes above 0.001 recurred in blood.

In germline, CDR1 is MNHEY, CDR2 SMNVEV (reference sequence). The CDR3 loop spans 13 amino acids. V trimming: 8 bases; J trimming: 5 bases; junction bases outside the gene matches: 8. RNA transcripts yielded amplified TCR beta CDR3 regions. The HTBI primer set drove a first-round RT-PCR of the TCR CDR3. From the multiplex PCR reads, TCRdb called clonotypes with MiXCR, one entry per CDR3 protein. The data show a few hundred thousand distinct CDR3 sequences, with roughly 15% seen just once and about an eighth held by the top ten. This TCR came from a woman in her thirties or forties with Graves' hyperthyroidism that later progressed to Graves' ophthalmopathy. The chain employs TRBV27 and TRBJ2-7; the match to TRBD2 covers 8 bases. Sequencing was performed on blood. In nucleotides, the CDR3 is TGTGCCAGCCATAGAGCGGGAGCCCACGAGCAGTACTTC. Protein: CASHRAGAHEQYF.